Listed here are 14 T cell receptor beta chains from one sample, sequenced in a study of T cells in Graves' hyperthyroidism and ophthalmopathy. RNA transcripts yielded amplified TCR beta CDR3 regions. The primer set for the first-round RT-PCR of the TCR CDR3 was HTBI. TCRdb re-analysed the multiplex PCR reads in MiXCR, keeping a single row per CDR3 protein. The sample includes a few hundred thousand distinct CDR3 sequences, less than 15% of them seen just once. The specimen sequenced was blood. These receptors were taken from a woman aged 18-29 years with Graves' hyperthyroidism.

This clonotype was counted ten times or more. This rearrangement joins TRBV7-2 to TRBJ2-1; a possible D gene is TRBD2 (6 bases). CDR1 and CDR2 from the germline V gene are SGHTA and FQGNSA. The CDR3 spans 18 residues. V was shortened by 6 bases and J by 0 bases, with 21 bases between the two germline ends. The CDR3 nucleotides are TGTGCCAGCAGGCGAACCACGGCGGGGCTGAGCTCCTACAATGAGCAGTTCTTC. This translates into CASRRTTAGLSSYNEQFF. Using reference TRBV7-2 and TRBJ2-1 for the parts outside the CDR3, the full variable domain is GAGVSQSPSNKVTEKGKDVELRCDPISGHTALYWYRQSLGQGLEFLIYFQGNSAPDKSGLPSDRFSAERTGGSVSTLTIQRTQQEDSAVYLCASRRTTAGLSSYNEQFFGPGTRLTVL.

V usage is TRBV2 and J usage is TRBJ1-2, with TRBD1 as a possible D gene (6 bases). The germline CDR1 and CDR2 sequences are SNHLY and FYNNEI. The CDR3 totals 15 residues. V was trimmed by 4 bases and J by 2 bases, leaving 14 bases between them. The CDR3: CASSVLTGANYGYTF. The DNA of the CDR3 is TGTGCCAGCAGTGTGTTAACGGGGGCAAACTATGGCTACACCTTC. Full variable domain (missing parts from reference TRBV2 and TRBJ1-2): EPEVTQTPSHQVTQMGQEVILRCVPISNHLYFYWYRQILGQKVEFLVSFYNNEISEKSEIFDDQFSVERPDGSNFTLKIRSTKLEDSAMYFCASSVLTGANYGYTFGSGTRLTVV.

This clonotype showed up many times. The chain is built from TRBV12-3 or TRBV12-4 and TRBJ2-7; D perhaps matches TRBD1 (6 bases). The CDR3 runs to 17 residues. V lost 5 bases and J 3 bases, leaving 23 bases between the germline ends. Here the CDR3 DNA reads TGTGCCAGCAGTCCTACCCCCTACGGGACACCCCTCTACGAGCAGTACTTC. This codes for CASSPTPYGTPLYEQYF.

The sample holds many counts of this clonotype. The CDR3 here is CASSSPPGREREQFF. The CDR3 DNA sequence: TGTGCCAGCAGCTCGCCCCCCGGGAGGGAAAGGGAGCAGTTCTTC. V gene TRBV7-8 combines with J gene TRBJ2-1; 8 bases are shared with TRBD2. Germline CDR1 and CDR2: SGHVS and FQNEAQ. Trimming at V came to 4 bases and at J to 10 bases, leaving 12 bases not matched to a gene. This CDR3 is built from 15 residues.

This clonotype showed up many times. This chain connects TRBV10-3 to TRBJ1-2; D is unresolved. CDR1 and CDR2 (germline): ENHRY, SYGVKD. CDR3 length: 12 amino acids. The V gene lost 2 bases and the J gene lost 8 bases, with 9 bases spanning the gap. The CDR3 nucleotides are TGTGCCATCAGTGAGGACACGCCAGGCTACACCTTC. Translated: CAISEDTPGYTF.

V is TRBV5-1 and J is TRBJ1-3, with a weak D call TRBD1 (6 bases). This CDR3 is 16 amino acids long. V was shortened by 5 bases and J by 0 bases, with 15 bases between the two germline ends. Germline CDR1 reads SGHRS; CDR2 reads YFSETQ. The CDR3 coding sequence is TGCGCCAGCAGACATGGACAGCGGGCCTCTGGAAACACCATATATTTT. It is translated as CASRHGQRASGNTIYF. Drawing the rest from reference TRBV5-1 and TRBJ1-3, the complete variable domain is KAGVTQTPRYLIKTRGQQVTLSCSPISGHRSVSWYQQTPGQGLQFLFEYFSETQRNKGNFPGRFSGRQFSNSRSEMNVSTLELGDSALYLCASRHGQRASGNTIYFGEGSWLTVV.

As concerns this clonotype: Being one base from a much bigger clone, this may be a read error. The CDR3 nucleotides read TGTGCCAGCTTGGCAGCGGGAGGGCCGTACGAGCAGCACTTC. It codes for CASLAAGGPYEQHF. This sequence joins TRBV6-2 or TRBV6-3 and TRBJ2-7; 10 bases match TRBD2. Germline CDR1 MNHEY, CDR2 SVGEGT. This CDR3 contains 14 residues.

CDR3 nucleotides: TGTGCCAGCCTGGGACCCAACTCTGGGGCCAACGTCCTGACTTTC. Protein sequence: CASLGPNSGANVLTF. The chain joins TRBV18 to TRBJ2-6, with D perhaps TRBD1 or TRBD2 (5 bases each). The CDR3 length is 15 residues. Trimming took 8 bases from V and 0 from J, leaving 11 bases between them. The V gene's germline CDR1 is KGHSH and CDR2 LQKENI.

At least ten counts were recorded for this clonotype. CDR3 DNA: TGTGCCAGTAGTATAGCCCCCCGACGACTGAACACTGAAGCTTTCTTT. Its protein is CASSIAPRRLNTEAFF. The gene calls are TRBV19 and TRBJ1-1; D remains ambiguous. V shed 1 base and J shed 0 bases, with 12 bases lying between them. The CDR3 spans 16 residues. Per germline, CDR1 LNHDA and CDR2 SQIVND (reference sequence).

This clonotype was found a few times. Mismatch with germline at one junction end may stem from a read error. The CDR3 DNA sequence: TGTGCTAGCAGCTGGGACAGGGCAGAGACCCAGTACTTC. This gives the protein CASSWDRAETQYF. The V call is TRBV7-7, the J call TRBJ2-5, with 9 bases fitting TRBD1. Germline values: CDR1 SSHAT, CDR2 FNYEAQ (reference sequence). The CDR3 contains 13 residues. Full variable domain (remainder filled in from reference TRBV7-7 and TRBJ2-5): GAGVSQSPRYKVTKRGQDVTLRCDPISSHATLYWYQQALGQGPEFLTYFNYEAQPDKSGLPSDRFSAERPEGSISTLTIQRTEQRDSAMYRCASSWDRAETQYFGPGTRLLVL.

This clonotype was found many times. This chain connects TRBV11-2 to TRBJ1-6; tentative D call: TRBD1 (5 bases). Germline CDR1 is SGHAT and CDR2 is FQNNGV. The CDR3 loop spans 17 amino acids. Trimming stripped 5 bases from V and 0 bases from J, with 14 bases between. The CDR3 DNA sequence: TGTGCCAGCAGCCGACAGCTCCTTAGCTCCTATAATTCACCCCTCCACTTT. It is translated as CASSRQLLSSYNSPLHF.

This clonotype was seen many times. The chain uses TRBV27 and TRBJ2-2; no clear D. Trimming took off 5 bases at V and 6 bases at J, with 19 bases between the two ends. In germline, CDR1 is MNHEY, CDR2 SMNVEV (reference sequence). This CDR3 region has 16 residues. The CDR3 reads CASSPGPSWTPGELFF. The CDR3 nucleotides read TGTGCCAGCAGTCCCGGGCCTTCGTGGACCCCCGGGGAGCTGTTTTTT.

This clonotype was counted a few times. The CDR3 is CASSVQTSGSTDTQYF. DNA of the CDR3: TGTGCCAGTAGTGTTCAGACTAGCGGGAGCACAGATACGCAGTATTTT. This rearrangement joins TRBV19 to TRBJ2-3; 10 bases agree with TRBD2. The CDR3 is 16 amino acids. Germline trimming cut 5 bases from V and 0 bases from J; bases unmatched to any gene: 5. Germline values: CDR1 LNHDA, CDR2 SQIVND (reference sequence).

This clonotype occurred a few times. CDR3 nucleotides: TGTGCCAGTAGTATAGCAAGGACTAGCGGGAGATACAATGAGCAGTTCTTC. Translation gives CASSIARTSGRYNEQFF. This chain uses TRBV19 with TRBJ2-1, with 13 bases that match TRBD2. J lost 4 bases, V lost 1 base, and 4 bases had no gene match. The CDR3 is made up of 17 amino acids. CDR1 and CDR2 from the germline V gene are LNHDA and SQIVND (reference sequence).